Included here is one T cell receptor beta chain sequence, with context. The sample is drawn from a study of CD8+ T cells in alopecia areata. Study-level information: Treated patients were given 5 to 10 mg oral tofacitinib twice daily.

Stated treatment: oral pan-JAK inhibitor, 5-10 mg twice daily. cDNA serving as the sequencing template came from extracted, reverse transcribed RNA. The table came from immunoSEQ multiplex PCR; TCRdb's copy has only in-frame clones and leaves some out. The sample includes over 90,000 clones, over 75% of them seen just once. The CDR3 contains 13 residues. Germline V gives CDR1 MNHEY, CDR2 SVGAGI. V was cut by 2 bases and J by 4 bases, with 7 bases left in between. The V call is TRBV6-5, the J call TRBJ2-3; D gene unclear. This specimen was CD8+ T cells sorted from blood, taken at roughly week 30, from a patient treated with tofacitinib. The TCR originated in a human donor with alopecia areata. The CDR3 DNA follows: TGTGCCAGCAGTTACACCGGACCAGATACGCAGTATTTT. Translated: CASSYTGPDTQYF.